This TCR beta chain was observed in a study of T-cell reconstitution after alpha-beta-depleted transplantation in children. Study outcomes and limitations: Surviving recipient T cells and intrathymic progenitors accounted for some patients' high TCRbeta diversity at day 60. Reports say that about two months after transplant, the alpha-beta T cells came out of several hundred graft clones that had expanded. The main origin of T-cell counts and diversity one year after transplant was newly produced T cells.

TCRbeta library construction was performed incorporating unique molecular identifiers. MiXCR was run by TCRdb on the PCR reads, yielding one entry per CDR3 protein. The sample has hundreds of thousands of distinct CDR3 sequences, 7.5% to 9% seen once. This clonotype was picked up many times. Its antigen is undetermined. This CDR3 comprises 11 residues. Deletions cut 5 bases from V and 2 bases from J, with 0 bases between. The sample in question was peripheral blood, obtained 360 days after TCRalphabeta/CD19-depleted stem cell transplant. The rearrangement joins TRBV12-3 or TRBV12-4 to TRBJ2-2; D is unclear. The TCR originated in a female patient aged 2-9 years who had a stem cell transplant for Fanconi anemia, so the T cells may come from the graft donor. The CDR3 sequence: CASSNTGELFF. CDR3 nucleotide sequence: TGTGCCAGCAGTAACACCGGGGAGCTGTTTTTT.